The 3 T cell receptor beta chains below all came from one sample that was sequenced in a study of cytomegalovirus exposure and HLA in healthy donors. The PCR used 60 Vbeta and 13 Jbeta primers. Assay: immunoSEQ multiplex PCR; the TCRdb copy retains only in-frame clones and omits some. The sample lists about 180,000 clones; about 77% were seen once. The sequenced material came from PBMCs. These receptor sequences come from a woman aged 25 to 39 in good health and CMV-seropositive.

This clone was observed a few times. The J gene is TRBJ2-1, the V gene TRBV28, with a possible D match to TRBD2 (6 bases). CDR1 is MDHEN, CDR2 SYDVKM, per germline. V was cut by 5 bases and J by 9 bases, with 20 bases left in between. The CDR3 totals 15 residues. For the CDR3, the DNA is TGTGCCAGCAGTGGCGGCGGGGCCGGACGGGTTGAGCAGTTCTTC. This encodes CASSGGGAGRVEQFF.

As regards this clone: An end of the junction does not agree with germline; a read error may underlie this. The V call is TRBV7-9, the J call TRBJ2-5; D gene uncertain. This CDR3 region has 13 residues. In germline, CDR1 is SEHNR, CDR2 FQNEAQ (reference sequence). The CDR3 DNA follows: TGTTCCAGCAGCCCCCCTCAGGCACAGACCCAGTACTTC. It is translated as CSSSPPQAQTQYF.

This chain links TRBV20-1 with TRBJ2-7, with 7 bases identical to TRBD1. CDR1 and CDR2 from the germline V gene are DFQATT and SNEGSKA (reference sequence). The CDR3 is 11 amino acids. The V and J ends lost 6 bases and 5 bases, in that order; junction bases with no gene match: 4. The CDR3, as DNA: TGCAGTGCAAAAGGGGGCGACGAGCAGTACTTC. This gives the protein CSAKGGDEQYF.